The clone carrying this T cell receptor beta chain was picked up one time. Cohort placement rested on clinical history that participants reported themselves. The sample originates from a study of blood T cell repertoires in COVID-19. Looking at the study overall: Sites across the United States, Italy and Spain contributed samples from acute and convalescent COVID-19.

Study processing details: Researchers report that nucleated cell counts were estimated from reference gene primer amplification. Measured with immunoSEQ multiplex PCR; TCRdb has only the in-frame clones, and not every one. V, J and clone size were drawn from that table, and D and trimming were deduced from the DNA. Among 200,000 to 300,000 clones, around 88% were seen once, and the ten largest hold 2% to 2.5%. The CDR3 extends over 15 amino acids. Germline-derived CDR1 and CDR2 are ENHRY and SYGVKD. V lost 2 bases, J lost 4 bases, and 3 bases stayed unmatched. The chain employs TRBV10-3 and TRBJ2-1; TRBD2 aligns across 9 bases. Material: PBMCs or T cells enriched from blood (not recorded which). The clonotype was recovered from a woman between 40 and 55 years old with acute COVID-19. DNA for the CDR3: TGTGCCATCAGTGAGGGACTAGCGTTATACAATGAGCAGTTCTTC. This sequence encodes CAISEGLALYNEQFF.